The 21 T cell receptor beta chains listed next were all sequenced from one sample in a study of post-analysis software for immune sequencing data. Study-wide results and caveats: Controls showed lower frequencies than patients for several TRBV segments, and TRBV5-6, TRBV5-1 and TRBV20-1 were among these.

For these TCRs, the target antigens are not known. cDNA libraries for TCR beta contained unique molecular identifiers. TCRdb reanalysed the PCR reads using MiXCR and keeps one entry per CDR3 protein. The table shows roughly 700,000 distinct CDR3 sequences, with around 27% occurring only once. Sequencing was performed on blood. The receptors come from a girl aged 10 to 17 with multiple sclerosis.

This clonotype was seen repeatedly, ten times or more. The chain recombines TRBV7-9 with TRBJ2-4; the match to TRBD1 covers 9 bases. Germline V gene lookup returns CDR1 SEHNR and CDR2 FQNEAQ (reference sequence). CDR3 size: 15 residues. With 1 base clipped from V and 4 bases from J, the junction kept 2 bases outside the gene matches. CDR3 DNA: TGTGCCAGCAGCTTAGTTGGACAGGGGAAAAACATTCAGTACTTC. It specifies CASSLVGQGKNIQYF.

This clonotype was seen a handful of times. The chain's CDR3 is CSASQGSGELFF. In nucleotides, the CDR3 is TGCAGCGCCTCACAGGGATCCGGGGAGCTGTTTTTT. The V gene is TRBV29-1, the J gene TRBJ2-2, with D maybe TRBD1 (6 bases). Germline V CDR1 and CDR2: SQVTM, ANQGSEA. V gave up 7 bases and J gave up 6 bases, with 12 bases separating them. The CDR3 totals 12 residues.

This chain uses TRBV29-1 with TRBJ1-4; D possibly corresponds to TRBD1 (5 bases). Germline CDR1 SQVTM, CDR2 ANQGSEA. The CDR3 runs 15 residues. The ends were cut back, 5 bases at V and 3 bases at J, with 16 bases in the middle. The chain's CDR3 is CSVTAMGVANEKLFF. CDR3 sequence (DNA): TGCAGCGTTACGGCGATGGGGGTGGCTAATGAAAAACTGTTTTTT.

The chain's CDR3 is CASSLAGTGFTGELFF. In DNA, the CDR3 is TGTGCCAGCAGTTTGGCCGGGACAGGGTTTACCGGGGAGCTGTTTTTT. V and J are TRBV28 and TRBJ2-2; 9 bases are shared with TRBD1. Trimming cost V 3 bases and J 5 bases; bases outside gene matches: 7. The CDR3 is 16 residues long. Germline V gene sequence: CDR1 MDHEN, CDR2 SYDVKM.

Ten or more counts support this clonotype. V and J are TRBV29-1 and TRBJ2-5, with D unresolved. V was shortened by 1 base and J by 5 bases, with 5 bases between the two germline ends. Looked up from germline, CDR1 is SQVTM and CDR2 is ANQGSEA. The CDR3 loop spans 11 amino acids. The CDR3 bases are TGCAGCGTTGAAGGGGCCGAGACCCAGTACTTC. This translates into CSVEGAETQYF.

The chain carries TRBV12-3 or TRBV12-4 and TRBJ2-1, with D perhaps TRBD1 (6 bases). V was trimmed by 1 base and J by 10 bases, leaving 11 bases between them. This CDR3 has 13 residues. The CDR3 here is CASSLEDRWEQFF. In nucleotides, the CDR3 is TGTGCCAGCAGTTTAGAAGACAGGTGGGAGCAGTTCTTC.

In its sample, this clonotype was seen a few times. The rearrangement links TRBV12-3 or TRBV12-4 to TRBJ2-7; 10 positions agree with TRBD1. This CDR3 has 17 amino acids. After removal of 6 bases from V and 0 bases from J, the junction contained 11 bases not matched to a gene. The CDR3 loop is CASRLGTGVLSSYEQYF. The CDR3 nucleotides are TGTGCCAGCAGACTTGGGACAGGGGTGTTAAGCTCCTACGAGCAGTACTTC.

This clonotype was seen a few times. This chain uses TRBV7-9 with TRBJ1-4; unclear D gene. V was clipped by 6 bases and J by 7 bases, with 6 bases between them. The CDR3 is 11 residues long. Germline assignment: CDR1 SEHNR and CDR2 FQNEAQ (reference sequence). CDR3 coding DNA: TGTGCCAGCAGACTGGGTGAAAAACTGTTTTTT. It yields the protein CASRLGEKLFF.

Notes on this clonotype: Germline is not matched at one junction end, which may reflect a read error. The chain employs TRBV5-1 and TRBJ2-2; D possibly matches TRBD1 or TRBD2 (6 bases each). The CDR3 sequence is 16 residues long. Germline CDR1 reads SGHRS; CDR2 reads YFSETQ. The CDR3 sequence is CASNQQGGMNTGERFF. In DNA, the CDR3 is TGCGCCAGCAACCAACAGGGCGGGATGAACACCGGGGAGCGGTTTTTT.

There are a few counts of this clonotype. The rearrangement links TRBV6-2 or TRBV6-3 to TRBJ2-7; 10 bases are shared with TRBD1. The CDR3 loop spans 15 amino acids. Germline V CDR1 and CDR2: MNHEY, SVGEGT. The ends lost 2 bases at V and 4 bases at J; junction bases unmatched: 5. CDR3 region: CASSYTGTGDYEQYF. In DNA form, the CDR3 reads TGTGCCAGCAGTTACACCGGGACAGGGGATTACGAGCAGTACTTC.

The chain carries TRBV6-1 and TRBJ2-5, with 14 bases lining up with TRBD2. This CDR3 region has 16 residues. V shed 4 bases, J shed 5 bases, and the junction held 6 bases outside the gene matches. Germline loops: CDR1 MNHNS, CDR2 SASEGT. The CDR3 here is CASSGRLAGGRETQYF. The DNA for the CDR3 is TGTGCCAGCAGTGGACGACTAGCGGGGGGGCGGGAGACCCAGTACTTC.

This clonotype was counted only a few times. V gene TRBV29-1 combines with J gene TRBJ2-7; TRBD1 matches at 7 bases. This CDR3 has 14 residues. With V trimmed by 6 bases and J by 4 bases, 12 bases remained unmatched. Germline V gene sequence: CDR1 SQVTM, CDR2 ANQGSEA. The CDR3, as DNA: TGCAGCGTCGCCGCCCGACAGGGACGGTACGAGCAGTACTTC. Encoded protein: CSVAARQGRYEQYF.

This clonotype was counted only a few times. This chain joins TRBV5-5 and TRBJ2-7; maybe TRBD2 (5 bases). Germline CDR1 SGHKS, CDR2 YYEKEE (reference sequence). Trimming removed 2 bases from V and 2 bases from J, with 14 bases in between. The CDR3 consists of 15 residues. The CDR3 loop is CASSFSGEQPYEQYF. The DNA of the CDR3 is TGTGCCAGCAGCTTTAGTGGGGAGCAACCCTACGAGCAGTACTTC.

In this sample, this clonotype turned up a few times. The V call is TRBV19, the J call TRBJ2-7; D is tentatively TRBD1 or TRBD2 (5 bases each). The DNA end favors TRBJ2-4, so the J call may be wrong. CDR3 size: 13 residues. The germline gives CDR1 LNHDA, CDR2 SQIVND (reference sequence). This chain's CDR3 is CASSMGPEDIQYF. CDR3 bases: TGTGCCAGTAGTATGGGACCGGAAGACATTCAGTACTTC.

V and J are TRBV29-1 and TRBJ2-1; D call uncertain. The germline V gene has CDR1 SQVTM and CDR2 ANQGSEA. The CDR3 extends over 13 amino acids. Trimming removed 5 bases from V and 1 base from J, with 9 bases in between. In DNA form, the CDR3 reads TGCAGCGTTTATGGTGGGTCCTACAATGAGCAGTTCTTC. It codes for CSVYGGSYNEQFF.

The V call is TRBV20-1, the J call TRBJ2-3, with 9 bases aligning to TRBD1. The CDR3 is 13 residues long. The germline gives CDR1 DFQATT, CDR2 SNEGSKA (reference sequence). V shed 7 bases and J 5 bases; nucleotides not matched to a gene: 7. CDR3 DNA: TGCAGTGTCCGGGACAGGGTTGGAGATACGCAGTATTTT. This gives the protein CSVRDRVGDTQYF.

The V gene is TRBV10-3, the J gene TRBJ2-1; 16 bases are shared with TRBD2. Germline CDR1 reads ENHRY; CDR2 reads SYGVKD. The CDR3 consists of 17 residues. Losses at the gene ends were 11 bases for V and 5 bases for J; bases not matched to a gene: 12. This CDR3 reads CAVRPGLAGGPNNEQFF. CDR3 sequence (DNA): TGTGCCGTCCGACCGGGACTAGCGGGAGGGCCCAACAATGAGCAGTTCTTC.

This clonotype was observed many times. The CDR3 is CASSPTGYAAYEQYF. The CDR3 DNA reads as TGTGCCAGCAGTCCGACAGGGTATGCCGCCTACGAGCAGTACTTC. The chain uses TRBV6-5 and TRBJ2-7; 7 bases are shared with TRBD1. Unmatched junction bases numbered 9, after V lost 5 bases and J lost 2 bases. The CDR3 contains 15 residues. CDR1 is MNHEY and CDR2 is SVGAGI in the germline V gene.

This chain connects TRBV7-9 to TRBJ2-3; D possibly corresponds to TRBD2 (6 bases). Germline values: CDR1 SEHNR, CDR2 FQNEAQ (reference sequence). The CDR3 loop spans 15 amino acids. With 5 bases removed from V and 2 bases from J, the gap between germline ends came to 14 bases. Written as DNA, the CDR3 is TGTGCCAGCAGCCCCCGGGGGTTTAACACAGATACGCAGTATTTT. Protein sequence: CASSPRGFNTDTQYF.

A few counts support this clonotype. The V and J genes are TRBV5-5 and TRBJ1-2; 9 bases align to TRBD1. V was clipped by 4 bases and J by 13 bases; unmatched bases: 11. From germline, CDR1 is SGHKS and CDR2 YYEKEE (reference sequence). The CDR3 loop spans 13 amino acids. For the CDR3, the DNA is TGTGCCAGCAGCCAGTCAAACAGGGGGCGAGGCACCTTC. Amino acid sequence: CASSQSNRGRGTF.

The chain employs TRBV6-6 and TRBJ2-7; tentatively, D is TRBD1 (6 bases). Germline V gene sequence: CDR1 MNHNY, CDR2 SVGAGI (reference sequence). Trimming took 5 bases from V and 0 from J, leaving 11 bases between them. This CDR3 is built from 14 residues. CDR3 in DNA: TGTGCCAGCAGTGACCGGACAGTCTCCTACGAGCAGTACTTC. The encoded protein is CASSDRTVSYEQYF.